What follows are 2 T cell receptor beta chains derived from one specimen sequenced in a study of persistence of HIV-infected CD4 T cells. The stimulus was an HIV-1 Gag 15-mer peptide pool, 0.8 to 1 ug/peptide/mL. Responding CD4+ T cells were sorted by upregulation of both CD40 ligand and CD69. No cognate antigen is known for these TCRs. The immunoSEQ assay was version 4, run in survey mode. Some clones are missing from TCRdb's copy, which holds only in-frame ones; the method was immunoSEQ multiplex PCR. The profile shows 25,000 to 35,000 clones, approximately 70% of them singletons. The source was CD4+ T cells sorted from PBMCs after approximately 18-hour stimulation, collected from a patient who received antiretroviral therapy. The receptors stem from an adult man with HIV who was CMV-seropositive.

The chain is built from TRBV5-1 and TRBJ1-1; the match to TRBD1 covers 7 bases. CDR1 SGHRS and CDR2 YFSETQ come from the germline V gene. Trimming took 0 bases from V and 0 from J; bases not matched to a gene: 5. The length of the CDR3 is 16 residues. The CDR3, as DNA: TGCGCCAGCAGCTTGGAGGCTGGGACAGTGAACACTGAAGCTTTCTTT. Translated, it gives CASSLEAGTVNTEAFF.

This chain connects TRBV3-1 (or the pseudogene TRBV3-2) to TRBJ1-2; D is ambiguous. Germline CDR1 reads LGHDT; CDR2 reads YNNKEL (reference sequence). Trimming shortened V by 4 bases and J by 8 bases, and 8 bases separated the two germline ends. This CDR3 has 11 residues. Here the CDR3 DNA reads TGTGCCAGCAGCCGTGGAGGAGGCTACACCTTC. This sequence encodes CASSRGGGYTF.